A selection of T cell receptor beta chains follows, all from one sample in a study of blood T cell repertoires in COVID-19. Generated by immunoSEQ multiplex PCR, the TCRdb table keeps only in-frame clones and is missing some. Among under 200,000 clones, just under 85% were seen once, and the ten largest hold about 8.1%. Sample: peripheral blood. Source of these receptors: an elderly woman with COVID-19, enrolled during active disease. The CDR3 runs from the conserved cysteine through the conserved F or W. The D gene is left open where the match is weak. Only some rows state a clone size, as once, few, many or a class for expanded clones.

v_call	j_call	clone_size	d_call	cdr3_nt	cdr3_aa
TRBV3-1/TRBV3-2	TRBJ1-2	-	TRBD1	TGTGCCAGCAGCCGATACCGACAGGGCAACTATGGCTACACCTTC	CASSRYRQGNYGYTF
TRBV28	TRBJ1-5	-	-	TGTGCCAGCAGTTTATCAGTAGCTTATAGCAATCAGCCCCAGCATTTT	CASSLSVAYSNQPQHF
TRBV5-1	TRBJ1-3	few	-	TGCGCCAGCAGCGAGGAAGGGGCGATCTCTGGAAACACCATATATTTT	CASSEEGAISGNTIYF
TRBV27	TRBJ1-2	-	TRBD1	TGTGCCAGCAGCCCGGACAGGGGGCATATCTATGGCTACACCTTC	CASSPDRGHIYGYTF
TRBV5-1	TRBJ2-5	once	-	TGCGCCAGCAGCTTCGGCGGGGGCCAGGAGACCCAGTACTTC	CASSFGGGQETQYF
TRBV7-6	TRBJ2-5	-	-	TGTGCCAGCCGCCCCCGCCCGGGTTCAGAGACCCAGTACTTC	CASRPRPGSETQYF
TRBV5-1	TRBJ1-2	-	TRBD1	TGCGCCAGCAGCTTGGCCTATGGACAGGGGGCTAACGGCTACACCTTC	CASSLAYGQGANGYTF
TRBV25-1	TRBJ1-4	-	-	TGTGCCAGCAGTGAATCTAGGGGGAGCGGTGAAAAACTGTTTTTT	CASSESRGSGEKLFF
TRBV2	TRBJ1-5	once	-	TGTGCCAGCACCCGCAGTCTCAATCAGCCCCAGCATTTT	CASTRSLNQPQHF
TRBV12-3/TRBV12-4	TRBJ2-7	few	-	TGTGCCAGCAGCCAGGGGCTCCCCTACGAGCAGTACTTC	CASSQGLPYEQYF
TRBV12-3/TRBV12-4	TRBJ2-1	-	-	TGTGCCAGCAGTTTTGAGGGGCGGGGTGAGCAGTTCTTC	CASSFEGRGEQFF
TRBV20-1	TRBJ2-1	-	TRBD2	TGCAGTGCTAGTGGGGGGGGTCCCTACAATGAGCAGTTCTTC	CSASGGGPYNEQFF
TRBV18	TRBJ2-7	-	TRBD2	TGTGCCAGCTCACCAGGGACTAGCGGGACCTACGAGCAGTACTTC	CASSPGTSGTYEQYF
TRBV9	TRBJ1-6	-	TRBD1	TGTGCCAGCAGCGTAGGGTTGGGACAGGCGGGTTCACCCCTCCACTTT	CASSVGLGQAGSPLHF
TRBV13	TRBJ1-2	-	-	TGTGCCAGCAGCTTAGAGGAGAAATATGGCTACACCTTC	CASSLEEKYGYTF
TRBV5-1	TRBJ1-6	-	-	TGCGCCAGCAGCTTACAGGAGCCCTATAATTCACCCCTCCACTTT	CASSLQEPYNSPLHF
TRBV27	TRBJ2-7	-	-	TGTGCCAGCAGAATTTTTAAAATAGAACCCTACGAGCAGTACTTC	CASRIFKIEPYEQYF
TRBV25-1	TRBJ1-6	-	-	TGTGCCAGCAGTGCTACTCTAAATAATTCACCCCTCCACTTT	CASSATLNNSPLHF
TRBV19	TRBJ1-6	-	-	TGTGCCAGCGCCCCGGGGTTTTTGAATTTACCCCTCCACTTT	CASAPGFLNLPLHF
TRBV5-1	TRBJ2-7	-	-	TGCGCCAGCAGCTTGGTTCAGGGCTACGAGCAGTACTTC	CASSLVQGYEQYF
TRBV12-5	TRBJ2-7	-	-	TGTGCTAGTTCGACAGGCGAAATCTACGAGCAGTACTTC	CASSTGEIYEQYF
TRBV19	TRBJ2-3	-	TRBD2	TGTGCCAGTAGTATAGAGCCCCCCCCGCGGGAGGGCCACACAGATACGCAGTATTTT	CASSIEPPPREGHTDTQYF
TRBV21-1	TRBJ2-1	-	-	TGTGCCAGCAGCAAAGCGCCCCAACCGGCTAGCGGGGTCTACAATGAGCAGTTCTTC	CASSKAPQPASGVYNEQFF
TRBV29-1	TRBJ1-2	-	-	TGCAGCGTTGAAGAGGGGACTATTGTAGGTGGCTACACCTTC	CSVEEGTIVGGYTF
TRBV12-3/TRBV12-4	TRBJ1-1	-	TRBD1	TGTGCCATCACACAGGGGCCGAACCCTGAAGCTTTCTTT	CAITQGPNPEAFF
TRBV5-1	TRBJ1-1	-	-	TGCGCCAGCTCTACCGGGGGGAACACTGAAGCTTTCTTT	CASSTGGNTEAFF
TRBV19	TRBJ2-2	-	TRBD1	TGTGCCAGCCGGACAGGCGTCAACACCGGGGAGCTGTTTTTT	CASRTGVNTGELFF
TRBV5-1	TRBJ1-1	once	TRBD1	TGCGCCAGCAGCTTAGGACAGGATACTGAAGCTTTCTTT	CASSLGQDTEAFF
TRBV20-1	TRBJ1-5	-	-	TGCAGTGCTAGTCGGGGTTTAGGGTCTTACCAGCCCCAGCATTTT	CSASRGLGSYQPQHF
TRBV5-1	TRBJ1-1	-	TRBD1	TGCGCCAGCAGCTTGCAAGGGGGCGAGACTGAAGCTTTCTTT	CASSLQGGETEAFF
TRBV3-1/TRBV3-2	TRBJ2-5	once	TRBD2	TGTGCCAGCAGCGAATCGGGGGGGCGGGAGACCCAGTACTTC	CASSESGGRETQYF
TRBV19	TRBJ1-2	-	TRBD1	TGTGCCAGTCCACAGGGGGAGAGGGGGACAGGGAAGAGGGGCTACACCTTC	CASPQGERGTGKRGYTF
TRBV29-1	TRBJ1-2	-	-	TGCAGCGTTGAAGATCCCGGGGTCTATGGCTACACCTTC	CSVEDPGVYGYTF
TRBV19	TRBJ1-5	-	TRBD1	TGTGCCAGTAGTAAACCGGGACAGGGTACTATCGATCAGCCCCAGCATTTT	CASSKPGQGTIDQPQHF
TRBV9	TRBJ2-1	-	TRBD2	TGTGCCAGCAGCGTAGCGGGGGGGCCCTACAATGAGCAGTTCTTC	CASSVAGGPYNEQFF
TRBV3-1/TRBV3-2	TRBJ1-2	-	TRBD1	TGTGCCAGCAGCCAAGCCCTCCGGGACAGGGCCTATGGCTACACCTTC	CASSQALRDRAYGYTF
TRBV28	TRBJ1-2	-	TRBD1	TGTGCCAGCAGTTCCGGGACAGACCCTCTCGGCTACACCTTC	CASSSGTDPLGYTF
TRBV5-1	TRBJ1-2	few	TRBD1	TGCGCCAGCAGCTTATGGACAGGGAAGGTGGATGGCTACACCTTC	CASSLWTGKVDGYTF
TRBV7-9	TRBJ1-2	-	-	TGTGCCAGCAGTACCAACGGGGTTCAAGGCTACACCTTC	CASSTNGVQGYTF
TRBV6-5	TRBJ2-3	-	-	TGTGCCAGCAGTTACGGCGGGGTAGACACAGATACGCAGTATTTT	CASSYGGVDTDTQYF
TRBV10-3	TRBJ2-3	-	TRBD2	TGTGCCATCAGTGCCGGAAGGACTAGCGGCACAGATACGCAGTATTTT	CAISAGRTSGTDTQYF
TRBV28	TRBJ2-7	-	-	TGTGCCAGCAGTTTAACCCTTTTGCAGTTCTCCTACGAGCAGTACTTC	CASSLTLLQFSYEQYF
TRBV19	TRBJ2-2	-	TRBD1	TGTGCCAGCGGACAGGGCCACACCGGGGAGCTGTTTTTT	CASGQGHTGELFF
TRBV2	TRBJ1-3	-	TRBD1	TGTGCCAGCAGTGGAACAGGGGGCTCCGGAAACACCATATATTTT	CASSGTGGSGNTIYF
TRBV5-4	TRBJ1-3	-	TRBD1	TGTGCCAGCAGCATAGGACAGGGTGGCGCCATATATTTT	CASSIGQGGAIYF
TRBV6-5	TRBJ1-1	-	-	TGTGCCAGCAGTTACACCCCCCCGGGCACTGAAGCTTTCTTT	CASSYTPPGTEAFF
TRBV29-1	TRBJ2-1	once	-	TGCAGCGTTGAAGGGGTCGGAGGCTGGTTCTTC	CSVEGVGGWFF
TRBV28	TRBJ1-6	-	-	TGTGCCAGCAGTTATTCAAGGCAGGATAATTCACCCCTCCACTTT	CASSYSRQDNSPLHF
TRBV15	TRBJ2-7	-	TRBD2	TGTGCCACCAGCAGAGATCGACTAGCGGGAGCGGAAGACGAGCAGTACTTC	CATSRDRLAGAEDEQYF
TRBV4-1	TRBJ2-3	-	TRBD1	TGCGCCAGCAGCCAAGATGTGAGGACAGGGTACTCTAGCACAGATACGCAGTATTTT	CASSQDVRTGYSSTDTQYF